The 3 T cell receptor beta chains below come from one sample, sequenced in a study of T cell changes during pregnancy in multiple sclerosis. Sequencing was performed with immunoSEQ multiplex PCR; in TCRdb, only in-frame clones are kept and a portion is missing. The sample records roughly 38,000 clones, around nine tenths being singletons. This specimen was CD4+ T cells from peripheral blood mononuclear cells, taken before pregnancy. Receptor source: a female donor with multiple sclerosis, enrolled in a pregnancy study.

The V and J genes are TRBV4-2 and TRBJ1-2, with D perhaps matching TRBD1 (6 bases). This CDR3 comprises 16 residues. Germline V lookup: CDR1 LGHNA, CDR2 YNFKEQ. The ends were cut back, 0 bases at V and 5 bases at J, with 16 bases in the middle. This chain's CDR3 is CASSQEGPDRPYGYTF. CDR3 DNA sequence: TGTGCCAGCAGCCAAGAAGGTCCGGACAGACCTTATGGCTACACCTTC.

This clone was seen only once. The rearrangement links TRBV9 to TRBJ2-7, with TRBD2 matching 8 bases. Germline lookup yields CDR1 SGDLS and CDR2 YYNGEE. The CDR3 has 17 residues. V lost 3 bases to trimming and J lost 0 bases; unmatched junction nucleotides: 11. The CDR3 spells CASSAGSRTSSSYEQYF. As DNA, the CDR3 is TGTGCCAGCAGCGCCGGGTCGCGGACTAGCAGCTCCTACGAGCAGTACTTC.

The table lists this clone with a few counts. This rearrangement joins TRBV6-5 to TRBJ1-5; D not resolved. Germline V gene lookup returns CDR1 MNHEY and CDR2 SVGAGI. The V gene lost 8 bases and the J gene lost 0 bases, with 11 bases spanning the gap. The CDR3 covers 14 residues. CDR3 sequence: CASSRGRSNQPQHF. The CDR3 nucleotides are TGTGCCAGCTCTCGGGGTCGTAGCAATCAGCCCCAGCATTTT.